The 18 T cell receptor beta chains in this list originate from one sample, sequenced in a study of Graves' ophthalmopathy and Graves' hyperthyroidism. The authors amplified TCR beta CDR3 regions, and they did so from RNA transcripts for repertoire sequencing. First-round RT-PCR relied on HTBI primers, and a second-round multiplex PCR came next. TCRdb called the multiplex PCR reads again in MiXCR, with one record for every CDR3 protein. The sample has a few hundred thousand distinct CDR3 sequences; about a sixth are singletons. Source material: peripheral blood. These receptors came from an adult woman with stable Graves' hyperthyroidism.

In this sample, this clonotype turned up many times. This sequence joins TRBV27 and TRBJ2-7; possibly TRBD2 for D (6 bases). Germline V lookup: CDR1 MNHEY, CDR2 SMNVEV (reference sequence). Trimming took off 8 bases at V and 3 bases at J, with 20 bases between the two ends. The CDR3 extends over 15 amino acids. The CDR3 loop reads CASSGGPGRGYEQYF. In DNA, the CDR3 is TGTGCCAGCTCCGGGGGTCCGGGACGGGGCTACGAGCAGTACTTC.

The rearrangement uses TRBV7-2 and TRBJ2-5; D ambiguous. Germline V CDR1 and CDR2: SGHTA, FQGNSA. Trimming took 5 bases from V and 0 from J, leaving 16 bases between them. The CDR3 contains 16 residues. CDR3 protein: CASSQFSGSYQETQYF. As DNA, the CDR3 is TGTGCCAGCAGCCAATTTTCTGGCAGCTACCAAGAGACCCAGTACTTC.

The chain couples TRBV7-9 to TRBJ2-1, with D possibly being TRBD2 (6 bases). The CDR3 covers 17 residues. The V gene lost 4 bases and the J gene lost 0 bases, with 16 bases spanning the gap. Germline values: CDR1 SEHNR, CDR2 FQNEAQ (reference sequence). The CDR3 bases are TGTGCCAGCAGCTCCGTCGCGGGACGAAGCTCCTACAATGAGCAGTTCTTC. This encodes CASSSVAGRSSYNEQFF.

The V and J genes are TRBV12-3 or TRBV12-4 and TRBJ2-7, with D tentatively TRBD2 (5 bases). The CDR3 is 14 amino acids. Trimming removed 4 bases at V and 10 bases at J, with 20 bases between. CDR3 region: CASSYSSTAGEQYF. As DNA, the CDR3 is TGTGCCAGCAGTTACTCGAGTACGGCGGGCGAACAGTACTTC.

This clonotype was observed many times. The CDR3 region is CASRYGTVNTEAFF. CDR3 bases: TGCGCCAGCAGATACGGGACAGTCAACACTGAAGCTTTCTTT. The chain combines TRBV5-1 with TRBJ1-1; 7 bases match TRBD1. V lost 5 bases to trimming and J lost 2 bases; unmatched junction nucleotides: 6. The CDR3 loop spans 14 amino acids. Germline V lookup: CDR1 SGHRS, CDR2 YFSETQ.

Only a few counts were recorded for this clonotype. The gene calls are TRBV6-1 and TRBJ1-1; D call uncertain. Per germline, CDR1 MNHNS and CDR2 SASEGT. Trimming took 6 bases from V and 5 from J, leaving 16 bases between them. The CDR3 loop spans 14 amino acids. The CDR3 loop reads CASRQGPGGTEAFF. CDR3 coding DNA: TGTGCCAGCAGACAAGGCCCAGGTGGGACTGAAGCTTTCTTT.

The chain has TRBV19 and TRBJ1-1; 9 bases map to TRBD1. The junction had 7 bases not matched to a gene; V was cut back by 7 bases and J by 4 bases. In germline, CDR1 is LNHDA, CDR2 SQIVND (reference sequence). This CDR3 contains 14 residues. The DNA of the CDR3 is TGTGCCAGTACCACCGGGACAGGGTCCACTGAAGCTTTCTTT. Translation: CASTTGTGSTEAFF. Full variable domain (remainder filled in from reference TRBV19 and TRBJ1-1): DGGITQSPKYLFRKEGQNVTLSCEQNLNHDAMYWYRQDPGQGLRLIYYSQIVNDFQKGDIAEGYSVSREKKESFPLTVTSAQKNPTAFYLCASTTGTGSTEAFFGQGTRLTVV.

Many counts were recorded for this clonotype. The rearrangement uses TRBV12-3 or TRBV12-4 and TRBJ2-2; D unclear. The CDR3 contains 16 residues. Trimming cost V 3 bases and J 0 bases, with 11 bases left between them. CDR3 loop: CASSFPSTANTGELFF. The CDR3 DNA reads TGTGCCAGCAGTTTTCCCAGCACGGCGAACACCGGGGAGCTGTTTTTT.

The gene calls are TRBV20-1 and TRBJ2-5, with D perhaps given as TRBD1 or TRBD2 (5 bases each). Germline V gives CDR1 DFQATT, CDR2 SNEGSKA (reference sequence). This CDR3 is 16 amino acids long. V was trimmed by 1 base and J by 2 bases, leaving 17 bases between them. In DNA, the CDR3 is TGCAGTGCTAGAGTTTTGGGGGACGGGGTGCAAGAGACCCAGTACTTC. It translates to CSARVLGDGVQETQYF.

This clonotype was detected ten times or more. This sequence joins TRBV6-4 and TRBJ1-1; possible D gene TRBD1, 6 bases. From germline, CDR1 is MRHNA and CDR2 SNTAGT. V shed 5 bases and J shed 0 bases, with 22 bases lying between them. This CDR3 spans 18 amino acids. The CDR3: CASSPGVRTDRMNTEAFF. CDR3 bases: TGTGCCAGCAGTCCAGGGGTTCGGACAGACAGAATGAACACTGAAGCTTTCTTT.

There are many counts of this clonotype. The chain couples TRBV5-6 to TRBJ2-7; 9 bases line up with TRBD1. Unmatched junction bases numbered 12, after V lost 4 bases and J lost 1 base. The CDR3 has 17 amino acids. The germline V gene has CDR1 SGHDT and CDR2 YYEEEE. DNA of the CDR3: TGTGCCAGCAGCGGACGGAAGGGACAGGGCCGTTCCTACGAGCAGTACTTC. The encoded protein is CASSGRKGQGRSYEQYF.

This clonotype has a count of ten or more. The rearrangement uses TRBV12-3 or TRBV12-4 and TRBJ2-7; D perhaps matches TRBD1 (5 bases). V lost 7 bases to trimming and J lost 5 bases, with 15 bases between them. The CDR3 length is 13 residues. CDR3 coding DNA: TGTGCCAGCACACCGGGTCTGGACAACGAGCAGTACTTC. Translation: CASTPGLDNEQYF.

This chain connects TRBV4-1 to TRBJ1-2; no reliable D call. The germline V and J ends were trimmed by 0 bases and 5 bases, with 10 bases remaining between them. The CDR3 runs to 14 residues. Per germline, CDR1 MGHRA and CDR2 YSYEKL. The CDR3 loop is CASSQDLVRYGYTF. The CDR3 DNA is TGCGCCAGCAGCCAAGATCTGGTCCGGTATGGCTACACCTTC.

This clonotype was seen repeatedly, ten times or more. The rearrangement uses TRBV4-1 and TRBJ2-4; D might be TRBD1 or TRBD2, each matching 5 bases. The germline V gene encodes CDR1 MGHRA and CDR2 YSYEKL. The V gene lost 2 bases and the J gene lost 4 bases, with 21 bases spanning the gap. The CDR3 has 18 amino acids. As DNA, the CDR3 is TGCGCCAGCAGCCAACCGACGGGGACGCCTCCCCTTAAAAACATTCAGTACTTC. It translates to CASSQPTGTPPLKNIQYF.

This clonotype came up many times. This chain uses TRBV11-2 with TRBJ2-7; 9 positions match TRBD1. CDR1 is SGHAT, CDR2 FQNNGV, per germline. This CDR3 spans 14 amino acids. The ends lost 6 bases at V and 3 bases at J; junction bases unmatched: 6. CDR3 nucleotides: TGTGCCAGCAGTCCACAGGGGGCCTTCTACGAGCAGTACTTC. It translates to CASSPQGAFYEQYF.

This clonotype has ten or more counts. The rearrangement uses TRBV30 and TRBJ1-1, with D possibly TRBD1 on 5 matching bases. V was shortened by 4 bases and J by 2 bases, with 11 bases between the two germline ends. This CDR3 comprises 13 residues. Germline CDR1 is GTSNPN and CDR2 is SVGIG (reference sequence). CDR3 amino acids: CAWTLTANTEAFF. The CDR3 nucleotides read TGTGCCTGGACCTTGACAGCAAACACTGAAGCTTTCTTT.

This clonotype was counted many times. The J gene is TRBJ1-2, the V gene TRBV5-1; D might be TRBD1 (5 bases). This CDR3 is built from 15 residues. From germline, CDR1 is SGHRS and CDR2 YFSETQ. V was trimmed by 5 bases and J by 0 bases, leaving 14 bases between them. The CDR3 region is CASSLPGIPNYGYTF. CDR3 bases: TGCGCCAGCAGTCTGCCAGGGATTCCTAACTATGGCTACACCTTC.

This clonotype was seen ten or more times. The V gene is TRBV29-1, the J gene TRBJ2-5; 7 bases fit TRBD2. The J segment lost 4 bases and the V segment lost 4 bases, leaving 9 bases of the junction unmatched. From germline, CDR1 is SQVTM and CDR2 ANQGSEA. The CDR3 sequence is 14 residues long. This CDR3 reads CSVVAGVVGETQYF. For the CDR3, the DNA is TGCAGCGTTGTTGCGGGAGTAGTTGGAGAGACCCAGTACTTC.